This T cell receptor (beta chain) was recovered during a study of cytomegalovirus exposure and HLA in healthy donors. Study-wide results and limits: The study labeled fewer than 200 TCR beta chains cytomegalovirus-associated.

To note about this clone: Its target is not known.

There are 14 residues in the CDR3. Trimming pared 7 bases from V and 3 bases from J, leaving 16 bases between. CDR1 is SGDLS, CDR2 YYNGEE, per germline. The primer mix had 60 Vbeta and 13 Jbeta primers. Sequencing used immunoSEQ multiplex PCR; TCRdb keeps in-frame clones, though not all of them. The sample gives 90,000 to 100,000 clones, around 76% of which show up once; roughly 7.7% is in the top ten. Material for sequencing was PBMCs. The TCR sequence derives from a middle-aged man in good health and CMV-seropositive. The chain uses TRBV9 and TRBJ1-2, with unresolved D. This CDR3 is CASARSLGDYGYTF. The CDR3 nucleotides read TGTGCCAGCGCTCGGTCCCTCGGGGACTATGGCTACACCTTC.